Following are 20 T cell receptor beta chains from one sample sequenced in a study of blood T cell repertoires in COVID-19. Libraries were prepared by immunoSEQ multiplex PCR; TCRdb keeps only in-frame clonotypes and omits some of them. The sample lists roughly 22,000 clones, around 90% occurring once. Sequenced sample: peripheral blood. All receptors come from a man between 65 and 80 years old with active COVID-19.

The table lists this clone with a count of one. The rearrangement uses TRBV4-3 and TRBJ2-6; TRBD2 might be the D (5 bases). Trimming pared 1 base from V and 1 base from J, leaving 14 bases between. The length of the CDR3 is 18 residues. Germline V gene data show CDR1 as LGHNA and CDR2 as YSLEER. The CDR3 reads CASSQGGGFLSGANVLTF. The CDR3 DNA reads as TGCGCCAGCAGCCAAGGAGGAGGTTTTCTTTCTGGGGCCAACGTCCTGACTTTC.

The chain employs TRBV7-3 and TRBJ2-1; 11 positions agree with TRBD2. Germline CDR1 SGHTA, CDR2 FQGTGA. This CDR3 spans 16 amino acids. V lost 3 bases to trimming and J lost 5 bases; unmatched junction nucleotides: 6. DNA for the CDR3: TGTGCCAGCAGCTTCACTAGCGGGAGAGGAAACAATGAGCAGTTCTTC. Translating it yields CASSFTSGRGNNEQFF.

The chain recombines TRBV18 with TRBJ1-3; weak D call: TRBD1 (6 bases). CDR3 length: 15 amino acids. CDR1 is KGHSH, CDR2 LQKENI, per germline. V lost 4 bases and J 0 bases, leaving 10 bases between the germline ends. CDR3 in DNA: TGTGCCAGCTCACTTGGACAGAACTCTGGAAACACCATATATTTT. It codes for CASSLGQNSGNTIYF.

The V and J genes are TRBV4-1 and TRBJ2-2; unclear D gene. Per the germline V gene, CDR1 is MGHRA and CDR2 is YSYEKL. The CDR3 has 15 residues. The V gene lost 4 bases and the J gene lost 4 bases, with 13 bases spanning the gap. For the CDR3, the DNA is TGCGCCAGCAGCCCGACTCCTCGCGGCACCGGGGAGCTGTTTTTT. Translation: CASSPTPRGTGELFF.

The chain joins TRBV18 to TRBJ1-2, with 8 nucleotides matching TRBD1. Germline lookup yields CDR1 KGHSH and CDR2 LQKENI. This CDR3 contains 14 residues. The V gene end was trimmed by 3 bases and the J gene end by 1 base; junction bases not matched to a gene: 1. DNA of the CDR3: TGTGCCAGCTCACCGGACAGGGTTAACTATGGCTACACCTTC. Translation gives CASSPDRVNYGYTF.

The chain recombines TRBV6-2 or TRBV6-3 with TRBJ2-1, with 8 nucleotides matching TRBD2. Germline loops: CDR1 MNHEY, CDR2 SVGEGT. The V gene end was trimmed by 5 bases and the J gene end by 7 bases; junction bases not matched to a gene: 16. This CDR3 comprises 17 residues. CDR3 in DNA: TGTGCCAGCAGTCCCTCGCCGGGGGGGGATGTTGCTAATGAGCAGTTCTTC. It specifies CASSPSPGGDVANEQFF.

In DNA, the CDR3 is TGTGCCAGCAGTACCGCGGACAGGGATGATGAAAAACTGTTTTTT. Amino acids: CASSTADRDDEKLFF. The chain uses TRBV28 and TRBJ1-4; 8 nucleotides agree with TRBD1. The CDR3 consists of 15 residues. Germline-derived CDR1 and CDR2 are MDHEN and SYDVKM. J gave up 6 bases and V 5 bases, and 8 bases lay outside the gene matches. Full variable domain (rest looked up from reference TRBV28 and TRBJ1-4): DVKVTQSSRYLVKRTGEKVFLECVQDMDHENMFWYRQDPGLGLRLIYFSYDVKMKEKGDIPEGYSVSREKKERFSLILESASTNQTSMYLCASSTADRDDEKLFFGSGTQLSVL.

The chain carries TRBV20-1 and TRBJ2-2, with TRBD2 matching over 13 bases. The CDR3 runs to 16 residues. The V segment lost 3 bases and the J segment 4 bases; nucleotides outside the gene matches: 5. Germline lookup yields CDR1 DFQATT and CDR2 SNEGSKA (reference sequence). CDR3 DNA: TGCAGTGCTAGTGGACTAGCGGGAGTAGGCACCGGGGAGCTGTTTTTT. It yields the protein CSASGLAGVGTGELFF.

The chain has TRBV4-2 and TRBJ2-1; TRBD2 matches 7 bases. The CDR3 has 17 amino acids. Unmatched junction bases numbered 10, after V lost 4 bases and J lost 1 base. The germline V gene has CDR1 LGHNA and CDR2 YNFKEQ. The CDR3 is CASSPWSAGESYNEQFF. CDR3 DNA sequence: TGTGCCAGCAGCCCCTGGTCGGCGGGAGAATCCTACAATGAGCAGTTCTTC.

A single count supports this clone. The chain is built from TRBV15 and TRBJ1-2; no clear D gene. Germline CDR1 LNHNV, CDR2 YYDKDF (reference sequence). The V gene lost 4 bases and the J gene lost 0 bases, with 9 bases spanning the gap. The CDR3 totals 14 residues. CDR3 sequence reads: CATSKTPSNYGYTF. The CDR3 DNA reads as TGTGCCACCAGCAAGACACCTTCTAACTATGGCTACACCTTC.

The chain is built from TRBV2 and TRBJ2-7, with no clear D. Trimming cost V 3 bases and J 0 bases, with 6 bases left between them. The germline V gene encodes CDR1 SNHLY and CDR2 FYNNEI. The CDR3 runs to 13 residues. The CDR3 region is CASSDPSSYEQYF. In DNA form, the CDR3 reads TGTGCCAGCAGTGATCCGAGCTCCTACGAGCAGTACTTC.

The chain joins TRBV6-5 to TRBJ2-3; maybe TRBD2 (5 bases). The ends were cut back, 6 bases at V and 1 base at J, with 8 bases in the middle. CDR3 size: 13 residues. Looked up from germline, CDR1 is MNHEY and CDR2 is SVGAGI. Here the CDR3 DNA reads TGTGCCAGCAGAACACTAGGCACAGATACGCAGTATTTT. Encoded protein: CASRTLGTDTQYF.

The table lists this clone with a count of one. This rearrangement joins TRBV6-6 to TRBJ2-3, with D perhaps matching TRBD1 (5 bases). The CDR3 runs to 13 residues. Looked up from germline, CDR1 is MNHNY and CDR2 is SVGAGI (reference sequence). The ends were cut back, 5 bases at V and 6 bases at J, with 12 bases in the middle. The CDR3 coding sequence is TGTGCCAGCAGTACCTTGGCAGGGGATACGCAGTATTTT. Protein sequence: CASSTLAGDTQYF.

The chain couples TRBV11-2 to TRBJ1-4; D is perhaps TRBD1 (6 bases). Germline lookup yields CDR1 SGHAT and CDR2 FQNNGV. The CDR3 totals 15 residues. V lost 1 base and J 8 bases, leaving 14 bases between the germline ends. CDR3 in DNA: TGTGCCAGCAGCTTAGTGGAGGCGAGGGGGGAAAAACTGTTTTTT. Amino acids: CASSLVEARGEKLFF. The full variable domain, completed using reference TRBV11-2 and TRBJ1-4, is EAGVAQSPRYKIIEKRQSVAFWCNPISGHATLYWYQQILGQGPKLLIQFQNNGVVDDSQLPKDRFSAERLKGVDSTLKIQPAKLEDSAVYLCASSLVEARGEKLFFGSGTQLSVL.

This chain links TRBV7-9 with TRBJ2-7; 8 bases map to TRBD2. The J segment lost 0 bases and the V segment lost 4 bases, leaving 2 bases of the junction unmatched. Germline V lookup: CDR1 SEHNR, CDR2 FQNEAQ (reference sequence). CDR3 size: 14 residues. In DNA, the CDR3 is TGTGCCAGCAGCTCCCGGGGGGGCTCCTACGAGCAGTACTTC. It is translated as CASSSRGGSYEQYF.

The gene calls are TRBV4-1 and TRBJ2-5; 11 bases agree with TRBD2. With 4 bases clipped from V and 0 bases from J, the junction kept 4 bases outside the gene matches. The CDR3 covers 16 residues. The germline V gene has CDR1 MGHRA and CDR2 YSYEKL. The CDR3 spells CASSPSGGHYQETQYF. The CDR3 DNA follows: TGCGCCAGCAGCCCTAGCGGGGGGCACTACCAAGAGACCCAGTACTTC.

The chain links TRBV15 to TRBJ2-7; 9 nucleotides agree with TRBD1. Germline lookup yields CDR1 LNHNV and CDR2 YYDKDF (reference sequence). This CDR3 is built from 14 residues. The junction had 6 bases not matched to a gene; V was cut back by 3 bases and J by 6 bases. The CDR3 region has the DNA TGTGCCACCAGCAGGCGACAGGGGGTTTCCGAGCAGTACTTC. Translation: CATSRRQGVSEQYF.

This rearrangement joins TRBV6-5 to TRBJ2-5; 10 nucleotides agree with TRBD2. With 0 bases clipped from V and 5 bases from J, the junction kept 6 bases outside the gene matches. Germline CDR1 and CDR2: MNHEY and SVGAGI. CDR3 length equals 16 residues. The CDR3 region has the DNA TGTGCCAGCAGTTACTCGTACAGCGGGAGGGGGGAGACCCAGTACTTC. Translation gives CASSYSYSGRGETQYF.

The V gene is TRBV4-2, the J gene TRBJ2-3, with TRBD1 matching over 9 bases. J was trimmed by 6 bases and V by 3 bases; bases with no gene match: 4. From germline, CDR1 is LGHNA and CDR2 YNFKEQ. There are 14 residues in the CDR3. CDR3 sequence (DNA): TGTGCCAGCAGCCAGGGGGACAGGGTGGATACGCAGTATTTT. This encodes CASSQGDRVDTQYF.

The gene calls are TRBV28 and TRBJ2-7; no definite D call. This CDR3 has 12 amino acids. Trimming pared 6 bases from V and 4 bases from J, leaving 10 bases between. The V gene's germline CDR1 is MDHEN and CDR2 SYDVKM. The CDR3 reads CASRGTKYEQYF. The CDR3 bases are TGTGCCAGCAGGGGCACCAAATACGAGCAGTACTTC.